This passage covers 10 T cell receptor beta chains from one sample sequenced in a study of blood T cell repertoires in COVID-19. Clones were read by immunoSEQ multiplex PCR, and TCRdb kept only the in-frame ones, dropping some. Of over 350,000 clones in the sample, roughly 90% were seen once. The specimen was PBMCs or T cells enriched from blood (not recorded which). Receptors were obtained from a woman younger than 45 with acute COVID-19.

The chain employs TRBV6-2 or TRBV6-3 and TRBJ1-2, with D maybe TRBD1 (6 bases). This CDR3 has 20 amino acids. Trimming cost V 0 bases and J 4 bases, with 27 bases left between them. Germline loops: CDR1 MNHEY, CDR2 SVGEGT. DNA of the CDR3: TGTGCCAGCAGTTACTCCGGAACAGGGCGCTTTAAGCAATCCGGCTATGGCTACACCTTC. Translating it yields CASSYSGTGRFKQSGYGYTF.

This clone was recorded once. The chain uses TRBV30 and TRBJ2-3; 8 bases fit TRBD2. In germline, CDR1 is GTSNPN, CDR2 SVGIG (reference sequence). The CDR3 totals 12 residues. CDR3 DNA: TGTGCTCGAAGCGGGGGCCCGGATACGCAGTATTTT. Amino acid sequence: CARSGGPDTQYF.

The V call is TRBV4-3, the J call TRBJ2-1, with D possibly being TRBD2 (6 bases). This CDR3 region has 15 residues. Trimming took off 0 bases at V and 7 bases at J, with 13 bases between the two ends. CDR1 LGHNA and CDR2 YSLEER come from the germline V gene. CDR3 region: CASSQDFRGWNEQFF. DNA for the CDR3: TGCGCCAGCAGCCAAGATTTCCGGGGGTGGAATGAGCAGTTCTTC.

J is TRBJ1-2 and V is TRBV3-1 (or the pseudogene TRBV3-2); possible D gene TRBD1, 5 bases. V was clipped by 0 bases and J by 6 bases, with 20 bases between them. The CDR3 totals 17 residues. Germline loops: CDR1 LGHDT, CDR2 YNNKEL (reference sequence). This CDR3 is CASSQEKRLAGRDGYTF. The CDR3, as DNA: TGTGCCAGCAGCCAAGAGAAACGTTTAGCAGGGAGGGATGGCTACACCTTC.

V usage is TRBV7-2 and J usage is TRBJ2-5; 9 positions match TRBD1. The V and J ends lost 3 bases and 6 bases, in that order; junction bases with no gene match: 5. This CDR3 has 14 residues. Germline lookup yields CDR1 SGHTA and CDR2 FQGNSA. Written as DNA, the CDR3 is TGTGCCAGCAGCTTCGGGGACAGGGCAAAGACCCAGTACTTC. Protein: CASSFGDRAKTQYF.

V is TRBV20-1 and J is TRBJ2-5; D perhaps matches TRBD2 (5 bases). The V end was cut by 3 bases, the J end by 4 bases, with 12 bases between. CDR1 and CDR2 (germline): DFQATT, SNEGSKA (reference sequence). CDR3 length equals 13 residues. CDR3 region: CSASTEVRETQYF. In DNA, the CDR3 is TGCAGTGCTAGTACGGAGGTTCGAGAGACCCAGTACTTC.

The chain employs TRBV7-8 and TRBJ2-7, with D unclear. Germline loops: CDR1 SGHVS, CDR2 FQNEAQ. This CDR3 is built from 13 residues. V gave up 1 base and J gave up 3 bases, with 7 bases separating them. The CDR3 DNA sequence: TGTGCCAGCAGCTTAGAGCCCAACTACGAGCAGTACTTC. This codes for CASSLEPNYEQYF.

The chain uses TRBV7-9 and TRBJ2-1, with 8 bases identical to TRBD2. V gave up 1 base and J gave up 4 bases; unmatched junction bases: 3. From germline, CDR1 is SEHNR and CDR2 FQNEAQ (reference sequence). This CDR3 is built from 15 residues. In DNA, the CDR3 is TGTGCCAGCAGCTTAGGCGGGGGGTTTTACAATGAGCAGTTCTTC. Protein product: CASSLGGGFYNEQFF.

CDR3 sequence (DNA): TGTGCCAGCAGCCGGGACAGTCATGAGCAGTTCTTC. Translating it yields CASSRDSHEQFF. The chain combines TRBV7-9 with TRBJ2-1, with 7 nucleotides matching TRBD1. The CDR3 extends over 12 amino acids. The trim removed 5 bases at V and 8 bases at J, leaving 3 bases unmatched. The V gene's germline CDR1 is SEHNR and CDR2 FQNEAQ (reference sequence). The whole variable domain, filled in from reference TRBV7-9 and TRBJ2-1, reads DTGVSQNPRHKITKRGQNVTFRCDPISEHNRLYWYRQTLGQGPEFLTYFQNEAQLEKSRLLSDRFSAERPKGSFSTLEIQRTEQGDSAMYLCASSRDSHEQFFGPGTRLTVL.

V is TRBV5-4 and J is TRBJ1-1, with D maybe TRBD1 (6 bases). The CDR3 has 15 residues. V was pared by 4 bases and J by 1 base, with 14 bases between. Germline V lookup: CDR1 SGHNT, CDR2 YYREEE (reference sequence). The CDR3 nucleotides are TGTGCCAGCAGCAATGGACAGCTTCCGAACACTGAAGCTTTCTTT. Translating it yields CASSNGQLPNTEAFF.